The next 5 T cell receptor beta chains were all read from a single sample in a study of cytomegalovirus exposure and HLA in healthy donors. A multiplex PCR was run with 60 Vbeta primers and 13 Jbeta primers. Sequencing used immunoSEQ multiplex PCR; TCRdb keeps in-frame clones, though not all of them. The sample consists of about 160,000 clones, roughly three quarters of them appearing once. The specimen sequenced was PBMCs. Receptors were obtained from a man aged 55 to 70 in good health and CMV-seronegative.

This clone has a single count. This chain's CDR3 is CASSVGGPANEQYF. The DNA for the CDR3 is TGTGCCAGCAGCGTGGGAGGGCCCGCGAACGAGCAGTACTTC. J is TRBJ2-7 and V is TRBV5-6; 7 nucleotides match TRBD2. Germline CDR1 SGHDT, CDR2 YYEEEE. With V trimmed by 4 bases and J by 5 bases, 9 bases remained unmatched. The CDR3 has 14 residues.

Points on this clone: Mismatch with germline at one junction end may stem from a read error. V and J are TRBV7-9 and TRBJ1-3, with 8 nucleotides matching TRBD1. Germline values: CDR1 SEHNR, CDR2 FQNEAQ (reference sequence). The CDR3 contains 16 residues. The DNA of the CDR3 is TGTTCCAGCAGCGGAGGCGCACAGGGGGCTGGAAACACCATATATTTT. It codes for CSSSGGAQGAGNTIYF.

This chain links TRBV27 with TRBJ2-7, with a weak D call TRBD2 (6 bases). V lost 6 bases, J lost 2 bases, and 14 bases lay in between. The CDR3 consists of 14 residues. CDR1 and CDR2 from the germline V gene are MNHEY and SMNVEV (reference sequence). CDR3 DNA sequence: TGTGCCAGCAGGTTAAGGGGAGGCGCCTACGAGCAGTACTTC. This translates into CASRLRGGAYEQYF.

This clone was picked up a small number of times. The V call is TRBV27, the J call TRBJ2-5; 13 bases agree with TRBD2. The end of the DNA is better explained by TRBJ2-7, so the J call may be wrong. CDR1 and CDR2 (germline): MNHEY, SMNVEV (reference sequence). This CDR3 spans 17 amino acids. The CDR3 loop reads CASSLSRTSGSLYEQYF. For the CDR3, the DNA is TGTGCCAGCAGTTTAAGCCGGACTAGCGGGAGTCTCTACGAGCAGTACTTC.

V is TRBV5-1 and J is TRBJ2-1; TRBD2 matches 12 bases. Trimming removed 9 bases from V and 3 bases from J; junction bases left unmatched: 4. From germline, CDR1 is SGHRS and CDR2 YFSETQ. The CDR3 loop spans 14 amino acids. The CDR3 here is CATSTSGGYNEQFF. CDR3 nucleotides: TGCGCCACCTCGACTAGCGGGGGCTACAATGAGCAGTTCTTC. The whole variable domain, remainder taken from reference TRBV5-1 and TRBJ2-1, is KAGVTQTPRYLIKTRGQQVTLSCSPISGHRSVSWYQQTPGQGLQFLFEYFSETQRNKGNFPGRFSGRQFSNSRSEMNVSTLELGDSALYLCATSTSGGYNEQFFGPGTRLTVL.